Each of the 15 T cell receptor beta chains below was sequenced from the same sample in a study of T cells in Graves' hyperthyroidism and ophthalmopathy. What was amplified from RNA transcripts were TCR beta CDR3 regions. When the TCR CDR3 underwent first-round RT-PCR, the HTBI primer set was used. In TCRdb, the multiplex PCR reads were re-called with MiXCR into one record per CDR3 protein. The sample shows hundreds of thousands of distinct CDR3 sequences, approximately 14% of them seen only once. The sample consisted of blood. Every receptor here comes from a woman in her late teens or twenties with Graves' hyperthyroidism.

This clonotype was recorded at least ten times. This chain joins TRBV2 and TRBJ1-2, with D perhaps matching TRBD1 (6 bases). The CDR3 contains 15 residues. Germline V gene data show CDR1 as SNHLY and CDR2 as FYNNEI. V was trimmed by 2 bases and J by 4 bases, leaving 14 bases between them. CDR3 nucleotide sequence: TGTGCCAGCAGTGAAAAGTCGCAGGGGAGCTATGGCTACACCTTC. It translates to CASSEKSQGSYGYTF.

This clonotype showed up just once. The V call is TRBV29-1, the J call TRBJ2-5, with 8 bases identical to TRBD2. CDR1 SQVTM and CDR2 ANQGSEA come from the germline V gene. V trimming: 4 bases; J trimming: 2 bases; junction bases outside the gene matches: 3. The CDR3 is 13 amino acids. DNA for the CDR3: TGCAGCGTTGTACTAGCGGTACAAGAGACCCAGTACTTC. Its protein product is CSVVLAVQETQYF. Using reference TRBV29-1 and TRBJ2-5 for the parts outside the CDR3, the full variable domain is SAVISQKPSRDICQRGTSLTIQCQVDSQVTMMFWYRQQPGQSLTLIATANQGSEATYESGFVIDKFPISRPNLTFSTLTVSNMSPEDSSIYLCSVVLAVQETQYFGPGTRLLVL.

This clonotype was counted many times. This chain connects TRBV12-3 or TRBV12-4 to TRBJ2-1; no clear D. Trimming cost V 6 bases and J 0 bases, with 15 bases left between them. The CDR3 covers 16 residues. In DNA form, the CDR3 reads TGTGCCAGCAGGACCCCGACATGGGCCTCCTACAATGAGCAGTTCTTC. It specifies CASRTPTWASYNEQFF.

This clonotype occurred a few times. The chain joins TRBV4-1 to TRBJ1-2; D call uncertain. This CDR3 spans 14 amino acids. Trimming left V 0 bases short and J 5 bases short, with 10 bases between. Germline CDR1 and CDR2: MGHRA and YSYEKL. The chain's CDR3 is CASSQEEGWYGYTF. CDR3 nucleotides: TGCGCCAGCAGCCAAGAGGAGGGATGGTATGGCTACACCTTC.

The genes are TRBV24-1 and TRBJ2-1; 9 bases fit TRBD1. CDR1 is KGHDR, CDR2 SFDVKD, per germline. The CDR3 has 15 amino acids. The junction had 11 bases not matched to a gene; V was cut back by 7 bases and J by 8 bases. The CDR3 spells CATRGPGGQGYEQFF. DNA for the CDR3: TGTGCCACCAGGGGGCCTGGGGGACAGGGCTATGAGCAGTTCTTC.

Ten or more counts support this clonotype. The chain couples TRBV20-1 to TRBJ2-1; 7 bases match TRBD2. The V and J ends lost 0 bases and 8 bases, in that order; junction bases with no gene match: 10. Per germline, CDR1 DFQATT and CDR2 SNEGSKA (reference sequence). The CDR3 runs to 15 residues. In DNA, the CDR3 is TGCAGTGCTAGAGATCGGGGCGGGAGTGCCTATGAGCAGTTCTTC. Protein: CSARDRGGSAYEQFF.

On this clonotype: The conserved phenylalanine or tryptophan normally closing the CDR3 is absent here, so this likely arose from a read error. The rearrangement uses TRBV4-3 and TRBJ2-2; no clear D. The CDR3 runs to 14 residues. V was trimmed by 4 bases and J by 5 bases, leaving 11 bases between them. Germline values: CDR1 LGHNA, CDR2 YSLEER. The CDR3 nucleotides are TGCGCCAGCAGCCTTGGGCGCGCGACCGGGGAGCTGTTTTGT. It specifies CASSLGRATGELFC.

This clonotype showed up many times. The rearrangement uses TRBV20-1 and TRBJ2-3; 8 positions match TRBD2. The germline V gene has CDR1 DFQATT and CDR2 SNEGSKA (reference sequence). The CDR3 totals 14 residues. V lost 3 bases and J lost 0; bases outside the gene matches: 2. The CDR3 is CSASSSGSTDTQYF. The DNA for the CDR3 is TGCAGTGCTAGCTCTAGCGGGAGCACAGATACGCAGTATTTT.

J is TRBJ2-2 and V is TRBV20-1, with D possibly called TRBD1 or TRBD2 (5 bases each). The CDR3 spans 14 residues. Germline CDR1 is DFQATT and CDR2 is SNEGSKA (reference sequence). V dropped 6 bases and J dropped 7 bases, with 18 bases sitting between them. This CDR3 is CSAPRDGPHGELFF. CDR3 DNA sequence: TGCAGTGCCCCTCGGGACGGCCCCCACGGGGAGCTGTTTTTT.

This clonotype was recorded a few times. The gene calls are TRBV11-2 and TRBJ1-2, with 8 bases identical to TRBD1. The V segment lost 5 bases and the J segment 8 bases; nucleotides outside the gene matches: 10. Germline CDR1 reads SGHAT; CDR2 reads FQNNGV. This CDR3 spans 14 amino acids. The DNA of the CDR3 is TGTGCCAGCAGCCCGGACCCAGGGGGCTTAGGCTACACCTTC. Its protein is CASSPDPGGLGYTF.

This clonotype was picked up a small number of times. CDR3 bases: TGCAGTGCTAGTGGTGGGGGAACCGGGGAGCTGTTTTTT. It specifies CSASGGGTGELFF. The V and J genes are TRBV20-1 and TRBJ2-2; D possibly uses TRBD1 or TRBD2 (5 bases each). Germline CDR1 is DFQATT and CDR2 is SNEGSKA (reference sequence). The CDR3 sequence is 13 residues long. V gave up 3 bases and J gave up 5 bases, with 10 bases separating them.

Only a few counts were recorded for this clonotype. The chain recombines TRBV19 with TRBJ1-5, with D maybe TRBD1 (5 bases). Trimming removed 7 bases from V and 3 bases from J, with 10 bases in between. Germline lookup yields CDR1 LNHDA and CDR2 SQIVND (reference sequence). The CDR3 length is 13 residues. The CDR3 spells CASTAGLNQPQHF. CDR3 DNA sequence: TGTGCCAGTACTGCAGGGCTCAATCAGCCCCAGCATTTT.

This clonotype was counted a few times. V is TRBV3-1 and J is TRBJ2-7; D tentatively reads TRBD1 or TRBD2 (6 bases each). This CDR3 is built from 16 residues. Looked up from germline, CDR1 is LGHDT and CDR2 is YNNKEL (reference sequence). Trimming shortened V by 4 bases and J by 6 bases, and 22 bases separated the two germline ends. The CDR3 region is CASSRGRLGGRSEQYF. As DNA, the CDR3 is TGTGCCAGCAGCCGGGGGCGACTAGGTGGGAGATCCGAGCAGTACTTC.

This chain connects TRBV10-3 to TRBJ2-2; maybe TRBD2 (7 bases). Germline lookup yields CDR1 ENHRY and CDR2 SYGVKD. This CDR3 region has 14 residues. The V and J ends lost 7 bases and 8 bases respectively, with 17 bases between them. CDR3 loop: CAINDRLAAGELFF. Here the CDR3 DNA reads TGTGCCATCAACGACAGGCTAGCGGCTGGGGAGCTGTTTTTT.

This clonotype was counted between two and nine times. This may be a read error, as it is one base from a much larger clone. The gene calls are TRBV7-9 and TRBJ2-5; 9 positions match TRBD1. This CDR3 has 14 residues. Trimming cost V 6 bases and J 3 bases; bases outside gene matches: 5. Germline V CDR1 and CDR2: SEHNR, FQNEAQ (reference sequence). The CDR3 here is CASRPGTGKETQYF. CDR3 DNA sequence: TGTGCCAGCAGACCCGGGACAGGGAAAGAGACCCAGTACTTC.